The rows below give T cell receptor beta chains drawn from one sample of a study of blood T cells in healthy people across ages. Using its own MiXCR run on the 5' RACE reads, TCRdb lists one record per CDR3 protein. Here the sample spans about 1 million distinct CDR3 sequences, around 25% being singletons. These data were also reused for a study on T cells of mothers and their children.

Sequenced sample: blood. All receptors come from a girl between 2 and 10 years old in good health. Both conserved end residues are part of each CDR3. Fields, in order: CDR3 length, J gene, D gene, V gene, clone size, CDR3 protein, CDR3 DNA. A D gene is named only where the DNA matches it firmly. For some rows the clone size is stated as once, few or many, or as a class when expanded; others skip it.

len: 11
j_gene: TRBJ2-5
d_gene: NA
v_gene: TRBV2
abundance: NA
CDR3aa: CATGPWETQYF
CDR3nt: TGTGCCACTGGGCCCTGGGAGACCCAGTACTTC

len: 14
j_gene: TRBJ1-1
d_gene: NA
v_gene: TRBV7-9
abundance: few
CDR3aa: CASTALGDVTEAFF
CDR3nt: TGTGCCAGCACCGCCCTCGGGGATGTCACTGAAGCTTTCTTT

len: 16
j_gene: TRBJ2-1
d_gene: TRBD2
v_gene: TRBV20-1
abundance: NA
CDR3aa: CSALTSGGLTYNEQFF
CDR3nt: TGCAGTGCTCTAACTAGCGGGGGGCTTACTTACAATGAGCAGTTCTTC

len: 17
j_gene: TRBJ1-6
d_gene: NA
v_gene: TRBV6-5
abundance: few
CDR3aa: CASSYESGWSYNSPLHF
CDR3nt: TGTGCCAGCAGTTACGAGAGTGGGTGGTCCTATAATTCACCCCTCCACTTT

len: 14
j_gene: TRBJ2-7
d_gene: NA
v_gene: TRBV5-1
abundance: NA
CDR3aa: CASSFRSGSYEQYF
CDR3nt: TGCGCCAGCAGCTTTCGAAGTGGATCCTACGAGCAGTACTTC

len: 17
j_gene: TRBJ2-3
d_gene: NA
v_gene: TRBV2
abundance: NA
CDR3aa: CASRVRKGDQRADTQYF
CDR3nt: TGTGCCAGCAGAGTACGCAAGGGGGACCAGCGAGCAGATACGCAGTATTTT

len: 13
j_gene: TRBJ2-7
d_gene: NA
v_gene: TRBV29-1
abundance: few
CDR3aa: CSVRGPIVLEQYF
CDR3nt: TGCAGCGTCCGGGGTCCCATTGTCCTCGAGCAGTACTTC

len: 14
j_gene: TRBJ2-1
d_gene: NA
v_gene: TRBV9
abundance: NA
CDR3aa: CASSGGAGLDEQFF
CDR3nt: TGTGCCAGCAGCGGAGGGGCCGGTCTGGATGAGCAGTTCTTC

len: 15
j_gene: TRBJ1-2
d_gene: TRBD1
v_gene: TRBV7-9
abundance: NA
CDR3aa: CASRPPGQGHYGYTF
CDR3nt: TGTGCCAGCAGACCTCCGGGACAGGGTCACTATGGCTACACCTTC

len: 13
j_gene: TRBJ2-5
d_gene: NA
v_gene: TRBV28
abundance: many
CDR3aa: CASSLSAEETQYF
CDR3nt: TGTGCCAGCAGTTTATCAGCAGAAGAGACCCAGTACTTC

len: 15
j_gene: TRBJ1-2
d_gene: NA
v_gene: TRBV10-3
abundance: NA
CDR3aa: CAISEDGEGLYGYTF
CDR3nt: TGTGCCATCAGTGAGGATGGTGAAGGGCTCTATGGCTACACCTTC

len: 15
j_gene: TRBJ2-6
d_gene: NA
v_gene: TRBV6-2/TRBV6-3
abundance: NA
CDR3aa: CASSPDSPGANVLTF
CDR3nt: TGTGCCAGCAGCCCCGACTCCCCCGGGGCCAACGTCCTGACTTTC

len: 15
j_gene: TRBJ2-2
d_gene: NA
v_gene: TRBV3-1
abundance: NA
CDR3aa: CASSQTGVNTGELFF
CDR3nt: TGTGCCAGCAGCCAAACGGGAGTGAACACCGGGGAGCTGTTTTTT

len: 14
j_gene: TRBJ2-7
d_gene: NA
v_gene: TRBV7-8
abundance: few
CDR3aa: CASSTYAGTYEQYF
CDR3nt: TGTGCCAGCAGCACCTATGCCGGGACCTACGAGCAGTACTTC

len: 11
j_gene: TRBJ2-1
d_gene: NA
v_gene: TRBV29-1
abundance: few
CDR3aa: CSVEDIGEQFF
CDR3nt: TGCAGCGTTGAAGATATCGGTGAGCAGTTCTTC

len: 18
j_gene: TRBJ1-4
d_gene: TRBD1
v_gene: TRBV6-5
abundance: few
CDR3aa: CASSYLPPIGTGGEKLFF
CDR3nt: TGTGCCAGCAGTTACCTTCCCCCCATAGGGACAGGGGGCGAAAAACTGTTTTTT

len: 13
j_gene: TRBJ2-1
d_gene: TRBD2
v_gene: TRBV4-1
abundance: NA
CDR3aa: CASRGGSVNEQFF
CDR3nt: TGCGCCAGCAGAGGCGGGAGTGTCAATGAGCAGTTCTTC

len: 15
j_gene: TRBJ2-2
d_gene: NA
v_gene: TRBV27
abundance: few
CDR3aa: CASSLEAGATGELFF
CDR3nt: TGTGCCAGCAGTTTAGAGGCAGGGGCCACCGGGGAGCTGTTTTTT

len: 14
j_gene: TRBJ2-2
d_gene: NA
v_gene: TRBV5-5
abundance: few
CDR3aa: CASSLELYTGELFF
CDR3nt: TGTGCCAGCAGCTTGGAGCTATACACCGGGGAGCTGTTTTTT

len: 15
j_gene: TRBJ2-2
d_gene: NA
v_gene: TRBV5-1
abundance: NA
CDR3aa: CASSLSTTNTGELFF
CDR3nt: TGCGCCAGCAGCTTGAGCACGACAAACACCGGGGAGCTGTTTTTT

len: 10
j_gene: TRBJ1-2
d_gene: NA
v_gene: TRBV28
abundance: NA
CDR3aa: CASSRGSLFF
CDR3nt: TGTGCCAGCAGTCGGGGCTCCCTTTTCTTC